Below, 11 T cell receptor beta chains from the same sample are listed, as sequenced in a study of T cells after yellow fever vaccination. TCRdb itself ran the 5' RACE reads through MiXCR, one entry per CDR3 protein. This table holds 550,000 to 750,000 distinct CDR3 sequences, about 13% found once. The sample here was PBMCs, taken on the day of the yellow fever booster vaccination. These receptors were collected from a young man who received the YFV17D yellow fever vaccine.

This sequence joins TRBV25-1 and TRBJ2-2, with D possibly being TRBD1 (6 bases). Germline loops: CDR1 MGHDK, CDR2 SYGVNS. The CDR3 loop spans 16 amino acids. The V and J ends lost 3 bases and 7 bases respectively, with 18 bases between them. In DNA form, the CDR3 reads TGTGCCAGCAGTGAGTCGGAAACAGGGTTATACGGGGAGCTGTTTTTT. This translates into CASSESETGLYGELFF. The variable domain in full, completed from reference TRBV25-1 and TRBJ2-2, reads EADIYQTPRYLVIGTGKKITLECSQTMGHDKMYWYQQDPGMELHLIHYSYGVNSTEKGDLSSESTVSRIRTEHFPLTLESARPSHTSQYLCASSESETGLYGELFFGEGSRLTVL.

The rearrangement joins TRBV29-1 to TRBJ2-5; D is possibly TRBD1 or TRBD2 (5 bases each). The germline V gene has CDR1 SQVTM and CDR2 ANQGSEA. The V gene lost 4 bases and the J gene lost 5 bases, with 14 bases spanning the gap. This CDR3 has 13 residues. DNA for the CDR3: TGCAGCGTTGGGGACGGGGTTCGGGAGACCCAGTACTTC. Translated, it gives CSVGDGVRETQYF. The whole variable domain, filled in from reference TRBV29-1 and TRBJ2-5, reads SAVISQKPSRDICQRGTSLTIQCQVDSQVTMMFWYRQQPGQSLTLIATANQGSEATYESGFVIDKFPISRPNLTFSTLTVSNMSPEDSSIYLCSVGDGVRETQYFGPGTRLLVL.

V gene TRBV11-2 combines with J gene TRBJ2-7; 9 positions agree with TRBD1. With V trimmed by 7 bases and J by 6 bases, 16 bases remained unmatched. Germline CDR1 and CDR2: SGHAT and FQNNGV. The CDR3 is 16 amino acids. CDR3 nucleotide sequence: TGTGCCAGCACCCAAGGACCGCGGGACAGGGTTCCCGAGCAGTACTTC. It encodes CASTQGPRDRVPEQYF.

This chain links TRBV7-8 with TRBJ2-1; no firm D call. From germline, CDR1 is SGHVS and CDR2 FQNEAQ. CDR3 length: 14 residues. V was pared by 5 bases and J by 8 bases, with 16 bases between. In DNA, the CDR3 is TGTGCCAGCAGCCGCGCTACCCTACCCCATGAGCAGTTCTTC. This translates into CASSRATLPHEQFF. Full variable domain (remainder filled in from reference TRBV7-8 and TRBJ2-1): GAGVSQSPRYKVAKRGQDVALRCDPISGHVSLFWYQQALGQGPEFLTYFQNEAQLDKSGLPSDRFFAERPEGSVSTLKIQRTQQEDSAVYLCASSRATLPHEQFFGPGTRLTVL.

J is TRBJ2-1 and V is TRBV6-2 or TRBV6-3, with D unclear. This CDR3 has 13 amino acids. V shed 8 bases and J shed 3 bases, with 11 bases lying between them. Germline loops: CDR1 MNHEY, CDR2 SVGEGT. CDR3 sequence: CASAPTNYNEQFF. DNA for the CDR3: TGTGCCAGCGCGCCCACTAACTACAATGAGCAGTTCTTC.

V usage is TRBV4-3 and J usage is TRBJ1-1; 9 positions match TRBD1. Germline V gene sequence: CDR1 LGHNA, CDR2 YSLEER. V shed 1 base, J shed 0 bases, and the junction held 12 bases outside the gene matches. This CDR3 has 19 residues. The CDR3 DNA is TGCGCCAGCAGCCAAGCTAAGTTCCCGGGACAGGGCCTGAACACTGAAGCTTTCTTT. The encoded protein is CASSQAKFPGQGLNTEAFF.

The CDR3 DNA reads TGTGCCACCCGAGCGGGAGGTTCCTACAATGAGCAGTTCTTC. Translating gives CATRAGGSYNEQFF. The V call is TRBV2, the J call TRBJ2-1, with 9 nucleotides matching TRBD2. CDR1 and CDR2 (germline): SNHLY, FYNNEI. This CDR3 has 14 amino acids. Trimming removed 10 bases from V and 1 base from J; junction bases left unmatched: 5.

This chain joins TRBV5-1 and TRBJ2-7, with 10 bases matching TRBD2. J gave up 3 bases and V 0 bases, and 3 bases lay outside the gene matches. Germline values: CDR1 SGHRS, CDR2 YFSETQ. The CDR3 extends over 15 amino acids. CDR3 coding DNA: TGCGCCAGCAGCTTGGGCTCTAGCGGGAGCTACGAGCAGTACTTC. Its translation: CASSLGSSGSYEQYF.

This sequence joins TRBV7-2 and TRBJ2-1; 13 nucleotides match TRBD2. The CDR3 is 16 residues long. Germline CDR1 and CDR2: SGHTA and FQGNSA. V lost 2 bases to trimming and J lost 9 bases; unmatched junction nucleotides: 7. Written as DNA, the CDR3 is TGTGCCAGCAGCTTATCGAGTGGACTAGCGGGAGTTGAGCAGTTCTTC. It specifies CASSLSSGLAGVEQFF.

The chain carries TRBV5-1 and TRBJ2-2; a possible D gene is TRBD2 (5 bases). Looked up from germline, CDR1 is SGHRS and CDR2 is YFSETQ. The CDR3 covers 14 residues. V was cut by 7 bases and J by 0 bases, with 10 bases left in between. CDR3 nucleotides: TGCGCCAGCGTAGCGTACGCGAACACCGGGGAGCTGTTTTTT. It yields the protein CASVAYANTGELFF.

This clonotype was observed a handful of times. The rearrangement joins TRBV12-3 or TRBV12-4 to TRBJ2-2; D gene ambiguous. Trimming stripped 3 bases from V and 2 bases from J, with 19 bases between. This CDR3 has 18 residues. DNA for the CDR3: TGTGCCAGCAGTTTCTCCCTCTCGGCTGATCGAAACACCGGGGAGCTGTTTTTT. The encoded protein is CASSFSLSADRNTGELFF.